This TCR beta chain appears in the sequencing data of a study of CD8 T cells in ankylosing spondylitis. Construction of TCR beta libraries was performed using quantitative 5'-RACE with molecular barcodes. TCRdb used MiXCR to reprocess the 5' RACE reads, holding one entry per CDR3 protein. The sample records about 330,000 distinct CDR3 sequences, around 8% being singletons. With respect to this clonotype: Its specificity is not known.

The CDR3 has 15 residues. J lost 9 bases, V lost 4 bases, and 6 bases had no gene match. Germline CDR1 MNHEY, CDR2 SVGEGT. The study's findings and limits: Typical of ankylosing spondylitis blood, it appeared, was a TCR beta motif of eight highly homologous variants. Reported data indicate significant enrichment of disease-linked clones within matched ankylosing spondylitis synovial fluid.

The sequencing sample was made of blood, either unsorted or a sorted T cell fraction (not recorded which). This TCR derives from a male donor with ankylosing spondylitis. The chain is built from TRBV6-2 or TRBV6-3 and TRBJ2-1, with 13 positions matching TRBD2. The CDR3 spells CASSWTSGSGGEQFF. CDR3 sequence (DNA): TGTGCCAGCAGTTGGACTAGCGGGAGTGGGGGTGAGCAGTTCTTC.